The TCR beta chain described here comes from a study of blood T cell repertoires in COVID-19. Background on the study: The United States, Italy and Spain supplied acute and convalescent COVID-19 samples. Sources were T cells, B-cell-depleted T cells, or PBMCs; the material itself was cDNA or gDNA.

CDR3 length: 13 residues. The germline gives CDR1 MNHEY, CDR2 SVGAGI. V shed 6 bases and J 12 bases; nucleotides not matched to a gene: 12. Original processing methods: Estimates of nucleated cell counts were drawn from the amplification of reference gene primers. Profiling relied on immunoSEQ multiplex PCR, and the TCRdb table lists in-frame clones only, not all of them. V and J calls and clone size come straight from that table; D and trimming were deduced from the DNA. This table holds more than 100,000 clones, about 80% found once. Researchers sorted participants into cohorts using their self-reported clinical history.

The chain links TRBV6-5 to TRBJ2-7; TRBD1 aligns across 9 bases. This receptor was obtained from a middle-aged man with acute COVID-19. Sequencing used PBMCs or T cells enriched from blood (not recorded which). As DNA, the CDR3 is TGTGCCAGCAGCCCGAACCGGGACAGGGACCTGTACTTC. Its translation: CASSPNRDRDLYF.